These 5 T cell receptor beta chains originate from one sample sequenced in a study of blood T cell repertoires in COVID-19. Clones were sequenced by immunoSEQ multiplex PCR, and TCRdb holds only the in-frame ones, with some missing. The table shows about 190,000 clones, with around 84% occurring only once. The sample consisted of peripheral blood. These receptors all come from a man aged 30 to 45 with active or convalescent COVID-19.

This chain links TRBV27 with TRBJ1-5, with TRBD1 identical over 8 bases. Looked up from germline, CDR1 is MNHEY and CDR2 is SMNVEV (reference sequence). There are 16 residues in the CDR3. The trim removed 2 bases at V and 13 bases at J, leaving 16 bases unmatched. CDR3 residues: CASSLNALTGEASQHF. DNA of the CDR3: TGTGCCAGCAGTTTAAACGCATTGACAGGGGAGGCGTCTCAGCATTTT.

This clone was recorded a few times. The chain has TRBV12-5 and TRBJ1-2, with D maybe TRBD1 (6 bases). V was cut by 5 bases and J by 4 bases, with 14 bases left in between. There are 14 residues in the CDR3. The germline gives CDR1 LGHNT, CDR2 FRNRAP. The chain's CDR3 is CASGPETGRYGYTF. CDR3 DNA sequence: TGTGCTAGTGGTCCCGAGACAGGACGCTATGGCTACACCTTC.

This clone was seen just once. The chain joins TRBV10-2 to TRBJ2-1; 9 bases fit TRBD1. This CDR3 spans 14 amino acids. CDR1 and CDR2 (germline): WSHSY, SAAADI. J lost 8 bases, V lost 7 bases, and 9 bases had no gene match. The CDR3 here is CASIPGTGYDEQFF. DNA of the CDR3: TGCGCCAGCATCCCCGGGACAGGGTACGATGAGCAGTTCTTC.

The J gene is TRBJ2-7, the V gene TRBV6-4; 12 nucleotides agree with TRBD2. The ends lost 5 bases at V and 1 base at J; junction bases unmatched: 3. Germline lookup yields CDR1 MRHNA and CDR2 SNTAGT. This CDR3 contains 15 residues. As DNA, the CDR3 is TGTGCCAGCAGTTATGGACTAGCGGGGTCCTACGAGCAGTACGTC. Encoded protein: CASSYGLAGSYEQYV.

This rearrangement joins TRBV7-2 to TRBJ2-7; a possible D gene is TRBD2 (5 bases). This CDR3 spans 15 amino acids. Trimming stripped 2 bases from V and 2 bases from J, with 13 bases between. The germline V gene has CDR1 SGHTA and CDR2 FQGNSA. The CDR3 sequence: CASSLRLHTTYEQYF. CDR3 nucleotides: TGTGCCAGCAGCTTAAGACTACACACTACCTACGAGCAGTACTTC.